Below, 29 T cell receptor beta chains from the same sample are listed, as sequenced in a study of T cells expressing NK-cell markers. Reanalyzing the 5' RACE reads, TCRdb keeps one entry per CDR3 protein, without DNA. Its table records about 150,000 distinct CDR3 sequences. Input material: blood T cells: a sorted CD56 or NKG2C T cell subset, CD4+ or CD8+ T cells, or bulk PBMC T cells (not recorded which). The receptor source for this set is a woman in her forties or fifties in good health.

This chain uses TRBV27 with TRBJ2-1; no DNA is available, so the TRBD2 call from TCRdb remains unchecked. The CDR3 has 16 residues. Germline assignment: CDR1 MNHEY and CDR2 SMNVEV (reference sequence). The CDR3 reads CASSFLARGKDNEQFF.

This chain connects TRBV7-9 to TRBJ2-3; without DNA, the TCRdb call of TRBD2 cannot be checked. The CDR3 extends over 15 amino acids. From germline, CDR1 is SEHNR and CDR2 FQNEAQ (reference sequence). This CDR3 is CASSPSEGSPDTQYF.

The J gene is TRBJ2-1, the V gene TRBV6-8; TCRdb picks TRBD2, but there is no DNA to check that call. Germline-derived CDR1 and CDR2 are MNHGY and SAAAGT. This CDR3 comprises 13 residues. CDR3 residues: CASRLGLTNEQFF.

The chain combines TRBV6-4 with TRBJ2-3; TCRdb designates TRBD2, a call that cannot be tested without DNA. The CDR3 consists of 13 residues. Per germline, CDR1 MRHNA and CDR2 SNTAGT. CDR3 sequence reads: CASSRVDTDTQYF.

The chain employs TRBV12-3 or TRBV12-4 and TRBJ2-3. This CDR3 is built from 11 residues. CDR3 in amino acids: CASSSIDTQYF.

The CDR3 is CASMRRDALPDTQYF. This chain links TRBV5-1 with TRBJ2-3; TCRdb calls TRBD1, which cannot be checked without DNA. The CDR3 covers 15 residues. Germline V gene data show CDR1 as SGHRS and CDR2 as YFSETQ.

The chain has TRBV3-1 and TRBJ2-1. Per germline, CDR1 LGHDT and CDR2 YNNKEL (reference sequence). The CDR3 contains 13 residues. The chain's CDR3 is CASTTRSYNEQFF.

This chain connects TRBV4-1 to TRBJ1-5; TCRdb's D call of TRBD1 is untestable without DNA. Germline V lookup: CDR1 MGHRA, CDR2 YSYEKL. The CDR3 contains 15 residues. The CDR3: CASSQVSGALQPQHF.

The chain joins TRBV7-6 to TRBJ2-3. The CDR3 consists of 15 residues. Germline V gives CDR1 SGHVS, CDR2 FNYEAQ. The CDR3: CASSLVMAATDTQYF.

The CDR3 sequence is CSAPSGQAYEQYF. The chain has TRBV20-1 and TRBJ2-7; TCRdb returns TRBD2, unconfirmable since there is no DNA. CDR1 DFQATT and CDR2 SNEGSKA come from the germline V gene (reference sequence). The CDR3 consists of 13 residues.

This chain joins TRBV6-5 and TRBJ1-1; TCRdb returns TRBD1, unconfirmable since there is no DNA. Germline values: CDR1 MNHEY, CDR2 SVGAGI. The CDR3 loop spans 13 amino acids. The CDR3 loop reads CASRAQGGTEAFF.

The chain joins TRBV11-2 to TRBJ2-7; as DNA is missing, the TRBD1 call by TCRdb cannot be tested. Germline-derived CDR1 and CDR2 are SGHAT and FQNNGV. This CDR3 is 15 amino acids long. The CDR3 is CASTLMSGAGDEQYF.

V usage is TRBV21-1 and J usage is TRBJ2-1; TCRdb reports TRBD1, a call that lacks DNA to check it against. TRBV21-1 is assigned pseudogene status. This CDR3 region has 15 residues. The CDR3 spells CASSALRTGDNEQFF.

The CDR3 loop is CASTPYVWGNYEKLFF. The chain has TRBV28 and TRBJ1-4; with no DNA, the TCRdb D assignment of TRBD1 cannot be verified. Germline CDR1 and CDR2: MDHEN and SYDVKM. The CDR3 runs to 16 residues.

The chain employs TRBV20-1 and TRBJ1-4. CDR1 is DFQATT, CDR2 SNEGSKA, per germline (reference sequence). The CDR3 runs 14 residues. The CDR3 is CSAMQTATNEKLFF.

The rearrangement links TRBV6-1 to TRBJ2-5. Per germline, CDR1 MNHNS and CDR2 SASEGT. The CDR3 spans 12 residues. CDR3 amino acids: CASSDSAATQYF.

The chain employs TRBV2 and TRBJ2-7; the TCRdb call, TRBD2, lacks DNA for checking. CDR3 length equals 14 residues. In germline, CDR1 is SNHLY, CDR2 FYNNEI. The CDR3 here is CASSDLAVSYEQYF.

The chain has TRBV7-8 and TRBJ2-3; TCRdb's assignment of TRBD1 cannot be checked, as there is no DNA. The CDR3 has 17 residues. Germline values: CDR1 SGHVS, CDR2 FQNEAQ. The CDR3: CASSAGTGGRSTDTQYF.

This CDR3 is CASSFPTLEAETQYF. The chain carries TRBV7-9 and TRBJ2-5. The CDR3 is 15 amino acids. Germline CDR1 reads SEHNR; CDR2 reads FQNEAQ (reference sequence). Filled out from reference TRBV7-9 and TRBJ2-5, the complete variable domain reads DTGVSQNPRHKITKRGQNVTFRCDPISEHNRLYWYRQTLGQGPEFLTYFQNEAQLEKSRLLSDRFSAERPKGSFSTLEIQRTEQGDSAMYLCASSFPTLEAETQYFGPGTRLLVL.

This CDR3 reads CASSLLAGEEQFF. The chain links TRBV7-9 to TRBJ2-1; the TRBD2 assignment by TCRdb is unverifiable without DNA. Per germline, CDR1 SEHNR and CDR2 FQNEAQ (reference sequence). This CDR3 is 13 amino acids long. The full variable domain, with the rest looked up from reference TRBV7-9 and TRBJ2-1, is DTGVSQNPRHKITKRGQNVTFRCDPISEHNRLYWYRQTLGQGPEFLTYFQNEAQLEKSRLLSDRFSAERPKGSFSTLEIQRTEQGDSAMYLCASSLLAGEEQFFGPGTRLTVL.

The chain is built from TRBV7-6 and TRBJ1-1; no DNA is available, so the TRBD1 call from TCRdb remains unchecked. The CDR3 runs to 14 residues. Germline V gene lookup returns CDR1 SGHVS and CDR2 FNYEAQ. The CDR3 loop is CASSLTGENTEAFF.

The chain uses TRBV5-6 and TRBJ2-5; TCRdb designates TRBD1, a call that cannot be tested without DNA. This CDR3 has 14 residues. Germline V gene data show CDR1 as SGHDT and CDR2 as YYEEEE. The CDR3 sequence is CASSSGTGLETQYF. Full variable domain (remainder filled in from reference TRBV5-6 and TRBJ2-5): DAGVTQSPTHLIKTRGQQVTLRCSPKSGHDTVSWYQQALGQGPQFIFQYYEEEERQRGNFPDRFSGHQFPNYSSELNVNALLLGDSALYLCASSSGTGLETQYFGPGTRLLVL.

The CDR3 here is CASSYGGGYEETQYF. The rearrangement links TRBV12-3 or TRBV12-4 to TRBJ2-5; TCRdb's D call, TRBD1, is unchecked because there is no DNA. The CDR3 runs to 15 residues.

This chain joins TRBV14 and TRBJ2-1; TCRdb selects TRBD1, and the lack of DNA leaves this call unchecked. Germline V lookup: CDR1 SGHDN, CDR2 FVKESK. This CDR3 has 16 residues. This CDR3 is CASSQELGGVKNEQFF.

The chain is built from TRBV11-2 and TRBJ2-1; TCRdb returns TRBD1, unconfirmable since there is no DNA. Germline assignment: CDR1 SGHAT and CDR2 FQNNGV. The CDR3 extends over 14 amino acids. The CDR3 reads CASGAPLSYNEQFF.

The rearrangement joins TRBV27 to TRBJ2-1; no DNA is available, so the TRBD1 call from TCRdb remains unchecked. The CDR3 length is 16 residues. Per the germline V gene, CDR1 is MNHEY and CDR2 is SMNVEV (reference sequence). CDR3 residues: CASSPTRTGGGNEQFF.

This chain links TRBV11-2 with TRBJ2-5. Germline V gene data show CDR1 as SGHAT and CDR2 as FQNNGV. The CDR3 loop spans 12 amino acids. The chain's CDR3 is CASSSRWETQYF.

The CDR3: CASSWGTEAFF. The chain is built from TRBV11-3 and TRBJ1-1; as DNA is missing, the TRBD1 call by TCRdb cannot be tested. Germline loops: CDR1 SGHNT, CDR2 YENEEA. This CDR3 is built from 11 residues.

The rearrangement links TRBV25-1 to TRBJ1-5; with no DNA, the TCRdb D assignment of TRBD1 cannot be verified. This CDR3 has 13 amino acids. Germline V gene data show CDR1 as MGHDK and CDR2 as SYGVNS. The CDR3 here is CASSWDSGQPQHF.